This T cell receptor (beta chain) derives from a study of blood T cell repertoires in COVID-19 (dated by TCRdb to 2018 to 2021). For the wider study: The collaborator samples originated in the United States, Italy and Spain and spanned the acute and convalescent phases of COVID-19. The prospective study material was composed of cDNA or gDNA derived from T cells, B-cell-depleted T cells, or PBMCs. Where available, HLA class I and class II types were obtained from metadata supplied by the sample provider rather than from assay-based typing. The repertoires were released in a freely available public database meant as a resource for research on the immune response to SARS-CoV-2. Nearly every sample came with metadata listing a de-identified subject ID, COVID-19 status, age in years and sex. Deeply sampled blood TCRbeta repertoires from subjects exposed to, actively infected with, or recovered from COVID-19 were included in the dataset. Samples came from the ongoing ImmuneRACE study (first 160 participants) plus 1,254 subjects from 6 global collaborators. Results and caveats for the whole study, not just this receptor: The amount of clinical and demographic metadata varied by source and participant and was provided uncurated.

CDR1 and CDR2 are drawn from the germline V gene: SGHAT, FQNNGV. Trimming removed 5 bases from V and 0 bases from J, leaving 14 bases between the germline ends. Measured from the cysteine to the phenylalanine, the CDR3 is 16 residues long. Just the 48-base CDR3 DNA is kept, in frame starting at base 1. A remark on this clone: The specificity of this receptor is unknown. No clone much larger than this one lies a single base away; base qualities are absent.

TCRbeta CDR3 regions were amplified from genomic DNA by means of the immunoSEQ Assay, a bias-controlled multiplex PCR. Regarding the original processing steps: Nucleated cell counts per sample were estimated from amplification of reference gene primers within the assay. Sequence reads were collapsed and filtered to measure the absolute abundance of every unique TCRbeta CDR3 rearrangement. For each sample, productive Simpson clonality was calculated as the square root of Simpson's diversity index across productive rearrangements. Drawn from immuneACCESS, this table holds only the in-frame rearrangements with V and J called that TCRdb kept. Clones are partly lost; checked studies trace under half to an unresolved V gene and leave the rest unexplained. D and trimming come from the DNA, and the V and J calls and clone size come from that table. This sample comprises 85,000 to 95,000 clones, about nine tenths of them detected only once. The top ten hold about 5% of the sample.

One collaborating source in Seattle enrolled patients while the patients were actively infected and followed the patients over time throughout the course of disease. Collaborating institutions collected whole blood in K2EDTA tubes following their own protocols. Collaborator samples were shipped for TCRbeta analysis as frozen whole blood, isolated PBMCs, or DNA extracted from either sample type. Sequencing was performed on peripheral blood. This receptor chain uses TRBV11-2 and TRBJ2-1; no confident D gene assignment can be made. The TCR was taken from a man aged 60 to 69 with COVID-19, enrolled during active disease. The DNA sequence is as follows: TGTGCCAGCAGCCCCAATTTTGTTAGCTCCTACAATGAGCAGTTCTTC. It codes for CASSPNFVSSYNEQFF.